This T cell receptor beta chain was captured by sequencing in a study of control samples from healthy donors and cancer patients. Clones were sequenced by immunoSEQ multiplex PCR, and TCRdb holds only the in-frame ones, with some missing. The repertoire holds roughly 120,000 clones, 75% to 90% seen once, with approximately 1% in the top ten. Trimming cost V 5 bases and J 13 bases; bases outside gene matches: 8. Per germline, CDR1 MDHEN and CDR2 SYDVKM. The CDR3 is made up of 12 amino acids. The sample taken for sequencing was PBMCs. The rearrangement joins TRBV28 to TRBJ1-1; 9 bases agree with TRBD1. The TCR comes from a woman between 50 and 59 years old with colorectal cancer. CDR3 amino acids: CASSHLTGGGFF. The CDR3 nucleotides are TGTGCCAGCAGTCACCTTACAGGGGGCGGTTTCTTT.